This paragraph reports one T cell receptor beta chain. The V and J ends lost 5 bases and 7 bases respectively, with 16 bases between them. CDR3 length equals 14 residues. Germline values: CDR1 SGHNT, CDR2 YYREEE (reference sequence). This sample stems from a study of blood T cell repertoires in COVID-19. Study as a whole: Sites across the United States, Italy and Spain contributed samples from acute and convalescent COVID-19. PBMCs, B-cell-depleted T cells, or T cells were the source of the cDNA or gDNA that made up the material.

Authors' analysis steps: Quantification of nucleated cells was approximated via reference gene primer amplification. The repertoire was sequenced with immunoSEQ multiplex PCR; TCRdb's copy has only in-frame clones and lacks some. The V and J calls and clone size were taken over from that table, and D and trimming were inferred from the DNA. The sample lists more than 50,000 clones, around 90% occurring once. This clonotype was sampled from a man aged 55 to 69 with active COVID-19. V gene TRBV5-4 combines with J gene TRBJ2-1; a weak D match, TRBD1 (5 bases). The sequenced sample was peripheral blood. The CDR3 region is CASRAQTATNEQFF. The CDR3 bases are TGTGCCAGCAGAGCCCAGACAGCCACTAATGAGCAGTTCTTC. The whole variable domain, remainder taken from reference TRBV5-4 and TRBJ2-1, is ETGVTQSPTHLIKTRGQQVTLRCSSQSGHNTVSWYQQALGQGPQFIFQYYREEENGRGNFPPRFSGLQFPNYSSELNVNALELDDSALYLCASRAQTATNEQFFGPGTRLTVL.